The 19 T cell receptor beta chains below come from one sample, sequenced in a study of T cells in Graves' hyperthyroidism and ophthalmopathy. Template material for amplifying TCR beta CDR3 regions consisted of RNA transcripts. HTBI primers were used for first-round RT-PCR of the TCR CDR3. Using its own MiXCR run on the multiplex PCR reads, TCRdb lists one record per CDR3 protein. The table has about 270,000 distinct CDR3 sequences, around 22% seen once; the top ten hold roughly 60%. Sample: blood. The origin of the receptors is a man in his thirties or forties with Graves' ophthalmopathy.

A few counts support this clonotype. The chain couples TRBV9 to TRBJ2-4, with 7 bases identical to TRBD2. This CDR3 has 14 amino acids. In germline, CDR1 is SGDLS, CDR2 YYNGEE. The J segment lost 9 bases and the V segment lost 3 bases, leaving 9 bases of the junction unmatched. The CDR3 sequence is CASSARGSEGIQYF. CDR3 sequence (DNA): TGTGCCAGCAGCGCCCGCGGGAGCGAAGGCATTCAGTACTTC.

This clonotype appeared a few times. The V and J genes are TRBV12-3 or TRBV12-4 and TRBJ2-3; D is unresolved. There are 18 residues in the CDR3. Trimming took off 7 bases at V and 0 bases at J, with 23 bases between the two ends. The DNA of the CDR3 is TGTGCCAGCACCCTTTTAACTGGGCAGGTCACTAGCACAGATACGCAGTATTTT. It specifies CASTLLTGQVTSTDTQYF.

This clonotype was counted only a few times. V usage is TRBV25-1 and J usage is TRBJ1-2; 9 nucleotides align to TRBD1. This CDR3 has 15 amino acids. CDR1 MGHDK and CDR2 SYGVNS come from the germline V gene. V dropped 5 bases and J dropped 8; count of bases not matched to a gene: 12. The CDR3 spells CASSQTLRDRVGYTF. The CDR3 DNA reads TGTGCCAGCAGTCAAACTTTGCGGGACAGGGTCGGCTACACCTTC.

In its sample, this clonotype was seen many times. The chain joins TRBV30 to TRBJ1-1; no clear D gene. The germline V and J ends were trimmed by 3 bases and 5 bases, with 10 bases remaining between them. This CDR3 comprises 12 residues. Germline values: CDR1 GTSNPN, CDR2 SVGIG (reference sequence). CDR3 DNA: TGTGCCTGGAGGAGGGCGGCGACTGAAGCTTTCTTT. Translation gives CAWRRAATEAFF.

V usage is TRBV7-8 and J usage is TRBJ1-2; D perhaps matches TRBD1 (5 bases). This CDR3 has 14 residues. The germline gives CDR1 SGHVS, CDR2 FQNEAQ. V dropped 0 bases and J dropped 7 bases, with 12 bases sitting between them. The CDR3 DNA reads as TGTGCCAGCAGCTTAGCAGATAAGGGGTTTGGCTACACCTTC. This gives the protein CASSLADKGFGYTF. The whole variable domain, filled in from reference TRBV7-8 and TRBJ1-2, reads GAGVSQSPRYKVAKRGQDVALRCDPISGHVSLFWYQQALGQGPEFLTYFQNEAQLDKSGLPSDRFFAERPEGSVSTLKIQRTQQEDSAVYLCASSLADKGFGYTFGSGTRLTVV.

This clonotype has only a few counts. V is TRBV2 and J is TRBJ2-1, with D possibly being TRBD1 (5 bases). The CDR3 has 15 amino acids. V lost 7 bases and J 9 bases, leaving 22 bases between the germline ends. Germline CDR1 reads SNHLY; CDR2 reads FYNNEI. CDR3 sequence: CASTFSVVSRGEQFF. The CDR3 DNA is TGTGCCAGCACCTTCTCTGTCGTTTCTAGGGGTGAGCAGTTCTTC.

The chain recombines TRBV11-3 with TRBJ2-2; 7 bases line up with TRBD2. V lost 8 bases, J lost 7 bases, and 7 bases stayed unmatched. Germline CDR1 reads SGHNT; CDR2 reads YENEEA. The CDR3 is 13 amino acids. CDR3 in DNA: TGTGCCAGCGTCGCGGGAGAGATCGGGGAGCTGTTTTTT. This gives the protein CASVAGEIGELFF.

In this sample, this clonotype turned up a few times. The chain joins TRBV6-2 or TRBV6-3 to TRBJ2-1; perhaps TRBD2 as D (6 bases). V lost 5 bases to trimming and J lost 6 bases, with 11 bases between them. The CDR3 has 13 amino acids. Germline V gives CDR1 MNHEY, CDR2 SVGEGT. The CDR3 nucleotides read TGTGCCAGCAGTCCAGGACTAATCAATGAGCAGTTCTTC. It translates to CASSPGLINEQFF.

This clonotype appeared a few times. V usage is TRBV7-9 and J usage is TRBJ2-1; D may be TRBD2 (6 bases). Germline loops: CDR1 SEHNR, CDR2 FQNEAQ (reference sequence). V shed 11 bases and J shed 7 bases, with 18 bases lying between them. The CDR3 is 13 residues long. This CDR3 is CAGLGTLGNEQFF. Here the CDR3 DNA reads TGTGCCGGTCTCGGGACTCTTGGAAATGAGCAGTTCTTC.

This clonotype has only a few counts. This chain connects TRBV18 to TRBJ1-6; D not resolved. Germline loops: CDR1 KGHSH, CDR2 LQKENI. The V end lost 1 base, the J end lost 5 bases, and 9 bases lay between the germline ends. The CDR3 contains 15 residues. In DNA, the CDR3 is TGTGCCAGCTCACCACGCGGAGCCAATAATTCACCCCTCCACTTT. It codes for CASSPRGANNSPLHF.

This clonotype has a single count. The rearrangement joins TRBV12-3 or TRBV12-4 to TRBJ2-3, with D maybe TRBD2 (6 bases). The CDR3 contains 15 residues. The V and J ends lost 2 bases and 1 base respectively, with 10 bases between them. DNA of the CDR3: TGTGCCAGCAGTTTACGTCGCGGGGGCACAGATACGCAGTATTTT. It yields the protein CASSLRRGGTDTQYF.

This clonotype was counted a few times. The V and J genes are TRBV6-1 and TRBJ1-5; D gene ambiguous. Trimming pared 4 bases from V and 2 bases from J, leaving 15 bases between. The CDR3 runs 16 residues. CDR1 MNHNS and CDR2 SASEGT come from the germline V gene. The CDR3 here is CASSGPGAWGNQPQHF. In nucleotides, the CDR3 is TGTGCCAGCAGTGGCCCGGGAGCTTGGGGCAATCAGCCCCAGCATTTT.

The rearrangement uses TRBV5-1 and TRBJ2-2; 10 bases fit TRBD2. Germline V lookup: CDR1 SGHRS, CDR2 YFSETQ. The CDR3 is made up of 16 amino acids. J gave up 6 bases and V 1 base, and 6 bases lay outside the gene matches. The CDR3 sequence: CASSLTSGTFSGELFF. CDR3 coding DNA: TGCGCCAGCAGCTTGACTAGCGGGACCTTTTCCGGGGAGCTGTTTTTT.

This clonotype has more than one count but fewer than ten. The chain has TRBV18 and TRBJ1-2, with D hard to call. V dropped 1 base and J dropped 4 bases, with 4 bases sitting between them. This CDR3 comprises 12 residues. Germline values: CDR1 KGHSH, CDR2 LQKENI. In DNA form, the CDR3 reads TGTGCCAGCTCACCACAGGCCTATGGCTACACCTTC. Translated: CASSPQAYGYTF.

The V call is TRBV5-1, the J call TRBJ1-4, with a weak D call TRBD1 (5 bases). Trimming shortened V by 5 bases and J by 0 bases, and 11 bases separated the two germline ends. From germline, CDR1 is SGHRS and CDR2 YFSETQ. This CDR3 has 15 residues. The CDR3, as DNA: TGCGCCAGCAGTTCAGCGACAGCAACTAATGAAAAACTGTTTTTT. This translates into CASSSATATNEKLFF.

This clonotype has just a few counts. The chain carries TRBV24-1 and TRBJ2-1; no clear D gene. The CDR3 runs to 15 residues. The V and J ends lost 0 bases and 4 bases respectively, with 9 bases between them. Germline values: CDR1 KGHDR, CDR2 SFDVKD. CDR3 in amino acids: CATSDLRKGYNEQFF. CDR3 nucleotides: TGTGCCACCAGTGATTTGCGTAAGGGTTACAATGAGCAGTTCTTC.

This clonotype was seen repeatedly, ten times or more. This chain links TRBV28 with TRBJ2-7; 9 bases fit TRBD2. V was clipped by 1 base and J by 6 bases; unmatched bases: 10. The germline V gene has CDR1 MDHEN and CDR2 SYDVKM. The CDR3 consists of 16 residues. CDR3 DNA: TGTGCCAGCAGTTTATCCCCTAGCGGGATATCCCCCGAGCAGTACTTC. This gives the protein CASSLSPSGISPEQYF.

This clonotype has more than one count but fewer than ten. A junction boundary mismatches the germline segment, possibly from a read error. V gene TRBV2 combines with J gene TRBJ2-2; 8 positions agree with TRBD2. In germline, CDR1 is SNHLY, CDR2 FYNNEI. The CDR3 is 12 residues long. This CDR3 is CLKREYTGELFF. CDR3 coding DNA: TGCTTGAAGCGGGAGTACACCGGGGAGCTGTTTTTT.

This CDR3 is CASSKSGRPYNEQFF. The CDR3 region has the DNA TGTGCCAGTAGCAAATCCGGGAGGCCATACAATGAGCAGTTCTTC. The gene calls are TRBV19 and TRBJ2-1; TRBD2 agrees at 7 bases. V shed 6 bases and J 4 bases; nucleotides not matched to a gene: 9. Germline V CDR1 and CDR2: LNHDA, SQIVND (reference sequence). CDR3 length equals 15 residues.